The 28 T cell receptor beta chains below come from one sample, sequenced in a study of control samples from healthy donors and cancer patients. Libraries were prepared by immunoSEQ multiplex PCR; TCRdb keeps only in-frame clonotypes and omits some of them. Of 65,000 to 100,000 clones in the sample, 87% were seen once. Sequencing input: blood. Receptors were obtained from a man in his fifties or sixties in good health.

V gene TRBV13 combines with J gene TRBJ1-6; 7 positions match TRBD1. The CDR3 loop spans 14 amino acids. With V trimmed by 3 bases and J by 8 bases, 4 bases remained unmatched. Germline V gene lookup returns CDR1 PRHDT and CDR2 FYEKMQ (reference sequence). CDR3 coding DNA: TGTGCCAGCAGCTTCCAGGGGGTCTATTCACCCCTCCACTTT. Encoded protein: CASSFQGVYSPLHF.

The chain couples TRBV7-9 to TRBJ1-2; TRBD1 matches 7 bases. J lost 1 base, V lost 8 bases, and 4 bases had no gene match. The CDR3 loop spans 13 amino acids. CDR1 SEHNR and CDR2 FQNEAQ come from the germline V gene (reference sequence). CDR3 in amino acids: CASGTASNYGYTF. In DNA form, the CDR3 reads TGTGCCAGCGGGACAGCCAGTAACTATGGCTACACCTTC.

The V and J genes are TRBV5-1 and TRBJ2-3; unclear D gene. The CDR3 sequence is 12 residues long. The germline V gene encodes CDR1 SGHRS and CDR2 YFSETQ. The V gene lost 2 bases and the J gene lost 6 bases, with 7 bases spanning the gap. The chain's CDR3 is CASSLIGDTQYF. Here the CDR3 DNA reads TGCGCCAGCAGCTTAATTGGGGATACGCAGTATTTT.

The gene calls are TRBV19 and TRBJ2-5, with TRBD1 identical over 8 bases. CDR1 is LNHDA and CDR2 is SQIVND in the germline V gene (reference sequence). Germline trimming cut 4 bases from V and 5 bases from J; bases unmatched to any gene: 6. The CDR3 has 14 residues. Written as DNA, the CDR3 is TGTGCCAGTAGTAATACAGGGGGTCGGGAGACCCAGTACTTC. This encodes CASSNTGGRETQYF. Full variable domain (rest looked up from reference TRBV19 and TRBJ2-5): DGGITQSPKYLFRKEGQNVTLSCEQNLNHDAMYWYRQDPGQGLRLIYYSQIVNDFQKGDIAEGYSVSREKKESFPLTVTSAQKNPTAFYLCASSNTGGRETQYFGPGTRLLVL.

The rearrangement uses TRBV6-1 and TRBJ1-5, with D hard to call. Between the trimmed V and J ends, which lost 2 bases and 1 base, there was a span of 3 bases. Germline assignment: CDR1 MNHNS and CDR2 SASEGT. This CDR3 has 13 amino acids. The CDR3: CASSEYSNQPQHF. CDR3 DNA sequence: TGTGCCAGCAGTGAATACAGCAATCAGCCCCAGCATTTT.

J is TRBJ1-2 and V is TRBV10-1; possibly TRBD1 for D (5 bases). The germline V and J ends were trimmed by 10 bases and 7 bases, with 16 bases remaining between them. Germline CDR1 WNHNN, CDR2 SYGVQD (reference sequence). The CDR3 runs to 12 residues. The CDR3 DNA is TGCGCCAACGTACTCAGGGTTAGTGGCTACACCTTC. Amino acids: CANVLRVSGYTF.

This clone was counted once. The rearrangement joins TRBV6-2 or TRBV6-3 to TRBJ2-7, with a possible D match to TRBD1 (5 bases). Trimming removed 5 bases at V and 4 bases at J, with 15 bases between. From germline, CDR1 is MNHEY and CDR2 SVGEGT. The CDR3 consists of 14 residues. CDR3 amino acids: CASSPRVPKYEQYV. The CDR3 bases are TGTGCCAGCAGTCCCAGGGTCCCGAAATACGAGCAGTACGTC.

The chain employs TRBV4-3 and TRBJ1-2, with D uncertain. Germline V gene data show CDR1 as LGHNA and CDR2 as YSLEER. The CDR3 sequence is 14 residues long. Trimming removed 0 bases at V and 7 bases at J, with 12 bases between. CDR3 nucleotide sequence: TGCGCCAGCAGCCAAGAAGCGACCTCACCTGGCTACACCTTC. It yields the protein CASSQEATSPGYTF.

The rearrangement links TRBV13 to TRBJ2-3, with 14 bases identical to TRBD2. With V trimmed by 4 bases and J by 1 base, 13 bases remained unmatched. The CDR3 is 20 amino acids. Per germline, CDR1 PRHDT and CDR2 FYEKMQ (reference sequence). The CDR3 DNA sequence: TGTGCCAGCAGCTCCGCCCTCGGGACTAGCGGGAGCGGGGGCACAGATACGCAGTATTTT. Its protein product is CASSSALGTSGSGGTDTQYF.

The chain recombines TRBV7-9 with TRBJ2-7, with D perhaps assigned TRBD1 or TRBD2 (5 bases each). Trimming left V 4 bases short and J 0 bases short, with 19 bases between. Germline V lookup: CDR1 SEHNR, CDR2 FQNEAQ (reference sequence). The length of the CDR3 is 17 residues. The CDR3 nucleotides read TGTGCCAGCAGCTCAAACCCCGGGACGCTAAGCTCCTACGAGCAGTACTTC. Its protein is CASSSNPGTLSSYEQYF.

V gene TRBV5-5 combines with J gene TRBJ1-4, with D hard to call. CDR1 is SGHKS and CDR2 is YYEKEE in the germline V gene (reference sequence). The CDR3 has 13 amino acids. V dropped 5 bases and J dropped 0 bases, with 5 bases sitting between them. CDR3 sequence: CASSRSTNEKLFF. The CDR3 bases are TGTGCCAGCAGTAGGTCAACTAATGAAAAACTGTTTTTT.

The rearrangement uses TRBV7-2 and TRBJ2-2, with 10 bases lining up with TRBD2. This CDR3 has 17 amino acids. Germline V gene data show CDR1 as SGHTA and CDR2 as FQGNSA. The V and J ends lost 2 bases and 2 bases, in that order; junction bases with no gene match: 5. For the CDR3, the DNA is TGTGCCAGCAGCTTAATAGCGGGGGGAATAAACACCGGGGAGCTGTTTTTT. Protein product: CASSLIAGGINTGELFF. The full variable domain, with the rest looked up from reference TRBV7-2 and TRBJ2-2, is GAGVSQSPSNKVTEKGKDVELRCDPISGHTALYWYRQSLGQGLEFLIYFQGNSAPDKSGLPSDRFSAERTGGSVSTLTIQRTQQEDSAVYLCASSLIAGGINTGELFFGEGSRLTVL.

V usage is TRBV27 and J usage is TRBJ1-2, with D possibly TRBD1 on 5 matching bases. CDR1 is MNHEY and CDR2 is SMNVEV in the germline V gene (reference sequence). CDR3 length equals 13 residues. V gave up 2 bases and J gave up 7 bases, with 11 bases separating them. The CDR3 DNA sequence: TGTGCCAGCAGTTTAACCAGGGAAAGTGGCTACACCTTC. Translating it yields CASSLTRESGYTF.

The CDR3 DNA sequence: TGCGCCAGCAGTGACTCGGGACTAGCGGGAGTCCTCTACAATGAGCAGTTCTTC. This gives the protein CASSDSGLAGVLYNEQFF. The chain joins TRBV10-1 to TRBJ2-1, with 14 bases lining up with TRBD2. CDR1 is WNHNN, CDR2 SYGVQD, per germline (reference sequence). Trimming at V came to 3 bases and at J to 3 bases, leaving 7 bases not matched to a gene. CDR3 length: 18 residues.

This sequence joins TRBV12-3 or TRBV12-4 and TRBJ1-2; D gene unclear. CDR3 size: 12 residues. Trimming left V 6 bases short and J 7 bases short, with 12 bases between. CDR3 sequence: CASREKRGGYTF. DNA of the CDR3: TGTGCCAGCAGGGAGAAGCGGGGTGGCTACACCTTC.

The J gene is TRBJ2-2, the V gene TRBV14; possibly TRBD1 or TRBD2 for D (5 bases each). CDR3 length: 16 residues. Deletions cut 6 bases from V and 0 bases from J, with 14 bases between. Looked up from germline, CDR1 is SGHDN and CDR2 is FVKESK. Here the CDR3 reads CASSHTGTSNTGELFF. CDR3 nucleotide sequence: TGTGCCAGCAGTCACACCGGGACGTCGAACACCGGGGAGCTGTTTTTT.

The chain employs TRBV5-1 and TRBJ1-2; no firm D call. V dropped 1 base and J dropped 0 bases, with 10 bases sitting between them. CDR1 is SGHRS and CDR2 is YFSETQ in the germline V gene. The CDR3 contains 15 residues. The CDR3 loop is CASSLMWGSNYGYTF. CDR3 in DNA: TGCGCCAGCAGCTTGATGTGGGGATCTAACTATGGCTACACCTTC.

The V call is TRBV6-1, the J call TRBJ1-1; 10 nucleotides line up with TRBD1. Trimming took 1 base from V and 4 from J; bases not matched to a gene: 12. CDR3 size: 18 residues. The germline CDR1 and CDR2 sequences are MNHNS and SASEGT. In DNA form, the CDR3 reads TGTGCCAGCAGTGAAGAGCCTCCGGGACAGGGGTGGGGCACTGAAGCTTTCTTT. It specifies CASSEEPPGQGWGTEAFF.

V is TRBV5-4 and J is TRBJ2-5, with 7 positions matching TRBD2. CDR3 length: 14 residues. The V segment lost 2 bases and the J segment 4 bases; nucleotides outside the gene matches: 5. From germline, CDR1 is SGHNT and CDR2 YYREEE (reference sequence). In nucleotides, the CDR3 is TGTGCCAGCAGCTTCCCTTCGGGGGGAGAGACCCAGTACTTC. As protein: CASSFPSGGETQYF. The full variable domain, completed using reference TRBV5-4 and TRBJ2-5, is ETGVTQSPTHLIKTRGQQVTLRCSSQSGHNTVSWYQQALGQGPQFIFQYYREEENGRGNFPPRFSGLQFPNYSSELNVNALELDDSALYLCASSFPSGGETQYFGPGTRLLVL.

V is TRBV19 and J is TRBJ2-7; no clear D gene. The V end was cut by 2 bases, the J end by 3 bases, with 8 bases between. The CDR3 runs to 13 residues. Germline-derived CDR1 and CDR2 are LNHDA and SQIVND (reference sequence). The CDR3 spells CASSITVYYEQYF. Written as DNA, the CDR3 is TGTGCCAGTAGTATAACAGTCTACTACGAGCAGTACTTC.

This chain joins TRBV7-6 and TRBJ1-3; a possible D gene is TRBD1 (6 bases). Germline V gene lookup returns CDR1 SGHVS and CDR2 FNYEAQ. V dropped 1 base and J dropped 0 bases, with 10 bases sitting between them. The CDR3 is 16 residues long. CDR3 in amino acids: CASSLGQASSGNTIYF. DNA for the CDR3: TGTGCCAGCAGCTTAGGACAGGCAAGCTCTGGAAACACCATATATTTT.

The V call is TRBV5-1, the J call TRBJ2-2; the match to TRBD1 covers 8 bases. The ends lost 0 bases at V and 6 bases at J; junction bases unmatched: 1. The germline V gene has CDR1 SGHRS and CDR2 YFSETQ. This CDR3 is built from 14 residues. In DNA, the CDR3 is TGCGCCAGCAGCTTGGAACAGGGGGCCGGGGAGCTGTTTTTT. Residues: CASSLEQGAGELFF.

The CDR3: CASSEGPAPSTDTQYF. The DNA for the CDR3 is TGTGCCAGCAGTGAGGGGCCGGCGCCTAGCACAGATACGCAGTATTTT. This chain uses TRBV21-1 with TRBJ2-3. TRBV21-1 is labeled a pseudogene. There are 16 residues in the CDR3.

The DNA for the CDR3 is TGTGCCAGCAGCCTTAGCCGGACTAACTATGGCTACACCTTC. Translation: CASSLSRTNYGYTF. The J gene is TRBJ1-2, the V gene TRBV7-2, with D uncertain. Germline V CDR1 and CDR2: SGHTA, FQGNSA. This CDR3 is 14 amino acids long. V was trimmed by 5 bases and J by 0 bases, leaving 10 bases between them.

This chain links TRBV12-3 or TRBV12-4 with TRBJ1-1, with unresolved D. The CDR3 sequence is 12 residues long. V was clipped by 4 bases and J by 4 bases, with 7 bases between them. Written as DNA, the CDR3 is TGTGCCAGCAGTTGGTCAGGCACTGAAGCTTTCTTT. It yields the protein CASSWSGTEAFF.

This chain joins TRBV19 and TRBJ2-5; the D is unclear. V gave up 6 bases and J gave up 1 base, with 12 bases separating them. Germline V lookup: CDR1 LNHDA, CDR2 SQIVND (reference sequence). This CDR3 is 14 amino acids long. The CDR3, as DNA: TGTGCCAGTAGCGAACAGAATCTCCAAGAGACCCAGTACTTC. Its protein product is CASSEQNLQETQYF.

This chain links TRBV6-4 with TRBJ1-2, with 8 bases aligning to TRBD1. From germline, CDR1 is MRHNA and CDR2 SNTAGT. Losses at the gene ends were 0 bases for V and 4 bases for J; bases not matched to a gene: 7. The CDR3 is made up of 16 amino acids. The CDR3 nucleotides are TGTGCCAGCAGTGACTCTCTTGGCAGGGGGCCCTATGGCTACACCTTC. Translating it yields CASSDSLGRGPYGYTF.

The V and J genes are TRBV12-3 or TRBV12-4 and TRBJ2-1, with D possibly being TRBD2 (6 bases). The CDR3 sequence is 11 residues long. V lost 3 bases and J lost 9, with 6 bases in between. CDR3 sequence (DNA): TGTGCCAGCAGTTTCGGGGGTGAGCAGTTCTTC. Encoded protein: CASSFGGEQFF.